A selection of T cell receptor beta chains follows, all from one sample in a study of blood T cell repertoires in COVID-19. Assay used: immunoSEQ multiplex PCR; TCRdb lists only in-frame clones, some missing. The table lists 150,000 to 200,000 clones, approximately 92% of them singletons. The material sequenced was peripheral blood. These receptors were taken from a man aged 25-45 years with COVID-19, enrolled during active disease. The CDR3 runs from the conserved cysteine through the conserved F or W. D genes are given only for firm matches.

J gene | V gene | D gene | CDR3 DNA | CDR3 protein
TRBJ1-6 | TRBV27 | - | TGTGCCAGCAGTTTATCGGCGCAGAGGAGCTCCTATAATTCACCCCTCCACTTT | CASSLSAQRSSYNSPLHF
TRBJ1-4 | TRBV10-3 | - | TGTGCCATCAGTGTAAGGGGGAACTCAGGGGATGAAAAACTGTTTTTT | CAISVRGNSGDEKLFF
TRBJ2-1 | TRBV7-9 | - | TGTGCCAGCAGCTCGATGGCCCAGGGGCCAATAAACAATGAGCAGTTCTTC | CASSSMAQGPINNEQFF
TRBJ1-5 | TRBV15 | - | TGTGCCACCAGCAGAGATGGGCGGGAGCAGCCCCAGCATTTT | CATSRDGREQPQHF
TRBJ2-3 | TRBV4-1 | TRBD2 | TGCGCCAGCAGCCCGTTGGGACTAGCTGGAGATACGCAGTATTTT | CASSPLGLAGDTQYF
TRBJ1-5 | TRBV4-2 | - | TGTGCCAGCAGCCAAGATGGGCAGGTTAATCAGCCCCAGCATTTT | CASSQDGQVNQPQHF
TRBJ1-2 | TRBV7-2 | - | TGTGCCAGCAGCTCTGGACAGCTCTATGGCTACACCTTC | CASSSGQLYGYTF
TRBJ2-5 | TRBV24-1 | - | TGTGCCACCAGTGGGCAGGAAGAGACCCAGTACTTC | CATSGQEETQYF
TRBJ1-2 | TRBV9 | TRBD1 | TGTGCCAGCAGCGCAGGGACAGCCTATGGCTACACCTTC | CASSAGTAYGYTF
TRBJ1-2 | TRBV15 | - | TGTGCCACCAGCAGAGGACGATCCCTGAGGGGCTACACCTTC | CATSRGRSLRGYTF
TRBJ2-7 | TRBV7-3 | TRBD2 | TGTGCCAGCAGTTTGAGCGGGAGGGCCATCTACGAGCAGTACTTC | CASSLSGRAIYEQYF
TRBJ1-4 | TRBV7-6 | - | TGTGCCAGCAGCTTTAGGACAGCCGATGAAAAACTGTTTTTT | CASSFRTADEKLFF